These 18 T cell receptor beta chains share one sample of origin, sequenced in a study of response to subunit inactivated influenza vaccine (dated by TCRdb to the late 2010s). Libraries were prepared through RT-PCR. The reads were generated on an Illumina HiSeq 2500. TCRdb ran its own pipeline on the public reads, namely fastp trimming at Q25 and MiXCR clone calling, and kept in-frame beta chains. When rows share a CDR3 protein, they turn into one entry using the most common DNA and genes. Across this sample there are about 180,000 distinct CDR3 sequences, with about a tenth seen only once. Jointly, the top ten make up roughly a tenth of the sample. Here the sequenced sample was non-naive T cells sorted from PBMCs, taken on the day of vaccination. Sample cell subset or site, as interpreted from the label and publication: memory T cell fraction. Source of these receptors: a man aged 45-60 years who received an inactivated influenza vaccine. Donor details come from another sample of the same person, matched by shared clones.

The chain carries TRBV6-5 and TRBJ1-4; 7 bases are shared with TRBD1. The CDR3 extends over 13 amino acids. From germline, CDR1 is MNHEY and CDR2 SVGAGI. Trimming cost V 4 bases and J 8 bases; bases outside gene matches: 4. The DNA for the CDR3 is TGTGCCAGCAGTTCCCGGGACAGAGAAAAACTGTTTTTT. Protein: CASSSRDREKLFF.

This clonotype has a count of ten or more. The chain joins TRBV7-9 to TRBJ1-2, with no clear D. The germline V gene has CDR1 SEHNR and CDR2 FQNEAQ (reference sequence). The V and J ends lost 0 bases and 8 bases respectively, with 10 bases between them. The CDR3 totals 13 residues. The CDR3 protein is CASSLAGFRGYTF. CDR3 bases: TGTGCCAGCAGCTTAGCGGGGTTTCGAGGCTACACCTTC.

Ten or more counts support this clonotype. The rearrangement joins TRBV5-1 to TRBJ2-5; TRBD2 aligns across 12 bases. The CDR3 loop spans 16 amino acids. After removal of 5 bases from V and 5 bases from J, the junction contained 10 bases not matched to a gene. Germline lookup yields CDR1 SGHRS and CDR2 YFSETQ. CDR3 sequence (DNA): TGCGCCAGCAGACCGTCGACTAGCGGGGGAGGTGAGACCCAGTACTTC. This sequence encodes CASRPSTSGGGETQYF.

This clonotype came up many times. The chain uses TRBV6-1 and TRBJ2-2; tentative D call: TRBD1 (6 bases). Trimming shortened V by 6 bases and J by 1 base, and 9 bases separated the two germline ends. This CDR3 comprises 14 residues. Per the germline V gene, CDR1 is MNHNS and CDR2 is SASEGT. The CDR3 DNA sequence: TGTGCCAGCAGGAGGGGACAGAACACCGGGGAGCTGTTTTTT. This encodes CASRRGQNTGELFF.

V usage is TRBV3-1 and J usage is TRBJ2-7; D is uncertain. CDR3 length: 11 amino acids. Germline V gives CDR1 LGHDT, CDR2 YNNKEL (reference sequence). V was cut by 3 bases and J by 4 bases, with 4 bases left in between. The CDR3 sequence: CASSHRYEQYF. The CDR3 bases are TGTGCCAGCAGCCACCGATACGAGCAGTACTTC.

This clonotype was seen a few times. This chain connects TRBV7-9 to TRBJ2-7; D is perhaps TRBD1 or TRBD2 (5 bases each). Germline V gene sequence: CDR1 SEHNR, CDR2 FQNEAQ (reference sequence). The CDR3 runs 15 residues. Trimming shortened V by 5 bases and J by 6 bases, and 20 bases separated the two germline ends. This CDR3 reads CASSPPGPSSFEQYF. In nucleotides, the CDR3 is TGTGCCAGCAGCCCCCCGGGACCCAGTTCTTTCGAGCAGTACTTC.

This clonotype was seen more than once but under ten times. The CDR3 DNA follows: TGTGCCAGCAGTTTACCGCGACAGGGGGGTTCACCCCTCCACTTT. Protein: CASSLPRQGGSPLHF. V gene TRBV28 combines with J gene TRBJ1-6; 9 bases map to TRBD1. Trimming at V came to 2 bases and at J to 9 bases, leaving 5 bases not matched to a gene. Germline-derived CDR1 and CDR2 are MDHEN and SYDVKM. The CDR3 extends over 15 amino acids.

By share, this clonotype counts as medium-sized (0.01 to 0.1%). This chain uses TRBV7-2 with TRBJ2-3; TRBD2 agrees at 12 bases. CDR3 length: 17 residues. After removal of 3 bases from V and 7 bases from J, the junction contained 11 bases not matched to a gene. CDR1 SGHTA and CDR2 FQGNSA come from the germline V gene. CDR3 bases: TGTGCCAGCAGCTTTGGCGTGAAGACTAGCGGGAGAAATACGCAGTATTTT. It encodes CASSFGVKTSGRNTQYF.

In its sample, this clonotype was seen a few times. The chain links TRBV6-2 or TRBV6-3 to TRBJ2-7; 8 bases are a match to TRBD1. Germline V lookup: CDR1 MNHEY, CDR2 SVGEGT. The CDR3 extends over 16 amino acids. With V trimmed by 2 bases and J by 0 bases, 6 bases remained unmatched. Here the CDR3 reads CASSYGRTGSSYEQYF. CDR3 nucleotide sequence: TGTGCCAGCAGTTACGGGAGGACAGGGAGCTCCTACGAGCAGTACTTC.

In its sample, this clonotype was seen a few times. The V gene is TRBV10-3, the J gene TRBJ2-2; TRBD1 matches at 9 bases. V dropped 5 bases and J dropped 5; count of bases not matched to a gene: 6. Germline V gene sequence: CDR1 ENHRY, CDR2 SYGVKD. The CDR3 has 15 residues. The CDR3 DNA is TGTGCCATCAGTCCGGGACAGGGAGGTACCGGGGAGCTGTTTTTT. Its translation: CAISPGQGGTGELFF.

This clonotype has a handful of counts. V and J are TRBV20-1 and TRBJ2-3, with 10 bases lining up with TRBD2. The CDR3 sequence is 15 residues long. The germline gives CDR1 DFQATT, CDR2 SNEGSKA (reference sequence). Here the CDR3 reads CSAKTSGYRTDTQYF. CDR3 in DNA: TGCAGCGCAAAGACTAGCGGGTATCGCACAGATACGCAGTATTTT.

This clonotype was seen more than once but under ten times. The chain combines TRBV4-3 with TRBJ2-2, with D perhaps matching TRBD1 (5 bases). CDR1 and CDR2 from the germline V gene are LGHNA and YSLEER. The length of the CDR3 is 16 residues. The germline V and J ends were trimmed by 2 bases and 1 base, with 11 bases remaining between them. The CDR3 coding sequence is TGCGCCAGCAGCCAAAGTGGGGCCCTGAACACCGGGGAGCTGTTTTTT. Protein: CASSQSGALNTGELFF.

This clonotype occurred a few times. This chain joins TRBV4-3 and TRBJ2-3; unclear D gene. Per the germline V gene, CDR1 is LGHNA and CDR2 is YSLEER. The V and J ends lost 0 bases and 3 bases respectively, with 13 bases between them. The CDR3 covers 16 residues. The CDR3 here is CASSQDYVGRTDTQYF. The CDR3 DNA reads TGCGCCAGCAGCCAAGATTACGTCGGTCGGACAGATACGCAGTATTTT.

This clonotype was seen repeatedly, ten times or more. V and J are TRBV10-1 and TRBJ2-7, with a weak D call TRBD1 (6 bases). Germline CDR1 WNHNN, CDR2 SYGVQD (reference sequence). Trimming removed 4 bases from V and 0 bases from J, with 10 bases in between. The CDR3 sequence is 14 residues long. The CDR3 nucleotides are TGCGCCAGCAGTGCAGGGGATCTCTCCTACGAGCAGTACTTC. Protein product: CASSAGDLSYEQYF.

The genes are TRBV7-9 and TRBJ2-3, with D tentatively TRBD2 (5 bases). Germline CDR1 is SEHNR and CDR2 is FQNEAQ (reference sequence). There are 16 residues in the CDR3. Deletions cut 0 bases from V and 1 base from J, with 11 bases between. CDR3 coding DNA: TGTGCCAGCAGCTTAGCGATGGGGAGAGGCACAGATACGCAGTATTTT. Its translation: CASSLAMGRGTDTQYF.

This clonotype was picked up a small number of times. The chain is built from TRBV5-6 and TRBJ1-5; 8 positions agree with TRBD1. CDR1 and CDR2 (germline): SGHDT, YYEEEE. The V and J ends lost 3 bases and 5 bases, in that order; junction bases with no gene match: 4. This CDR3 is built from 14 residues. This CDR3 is CASSYYRGDQPQHF. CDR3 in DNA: TGTGCCAGCAGCTACTACAGGGGGGATCAGCCCCAGCATTTT.

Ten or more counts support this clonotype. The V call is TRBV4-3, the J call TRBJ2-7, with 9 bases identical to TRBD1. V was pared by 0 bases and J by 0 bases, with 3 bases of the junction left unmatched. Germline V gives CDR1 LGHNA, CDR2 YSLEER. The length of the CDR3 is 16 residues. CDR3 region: CASSQDRQGGSYEQYF. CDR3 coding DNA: TGCGCCAGCAGCCAAGATAGACAGGGGGGCTCCTACGAGCAGTACTTC.

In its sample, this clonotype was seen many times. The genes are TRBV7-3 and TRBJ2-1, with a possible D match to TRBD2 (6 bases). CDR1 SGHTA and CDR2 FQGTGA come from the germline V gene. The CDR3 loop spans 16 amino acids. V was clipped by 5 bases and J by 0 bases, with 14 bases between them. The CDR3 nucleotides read TGTGCCAGCAGCCTGGACTACCTGAGCTCCTACAATGAGCAGTTCTTC. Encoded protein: CASSLDYLSSYNEQFF.